Presented here are 17 T cell receptor beta chains from one specimen sequenced in a study of early T cells in non-severe SARS-CoV-2 infection. TCRdb re-called the 5' RACE reads with MiXCR, one entry per CDR3 protein. The sample holds about 68,000 distinct CDR3 sequences; around 9.9% are singletons and the top ten take 6.4%. The source material was whole blood. The receptors derive from an adult who was a healthcare worker with PCR-confirmed SARS-CoV-2 infection or an uninfected control (not recorded which).

The chain links TRBV12-3 or TRBV12-4 to TRBJ2-7; 10 bases are shared with TRBD2. Germline trimming cut 7 bases from V and 6 bases from J; bases unmatched to any gene: 9. This CDR3 is built from 14 residues. The CDR3 loop is CASTSSGRAGEQYF. Written as DNA, the CDR3 is TGTGCCAGCACCTCAAGCGGGAGGGCCGGCGAGCAGTACTTC.

The chain is built from TRBV6-5 and TRBJ1-1; D unclear. CDR1 is MNHEY and CDR2 is SVGAGI in the germline V gene. The length of the CDR3 is 14 residues. V shed 6 bases and J shed 10 bases, with 21 bases lying between them. CDR3 protein: CASSSLAVGRRAFF. The CDR3 DNA reads as TGTGCCAGCAGCTCCCTGGCGGTCGGTCGTCGAGCTTTCTTT.

The chain combines TRBV20-1 with TRBJ2-1; possible D gene TRBD2, 5 bases. Trimming removed 6 bases from V and 0 bases from J, with 21 bases in between. This CDR3 has 17 amino acids. The germline gives CDR1 DFQATT, CDR2 SNEGSKA (reference sequence). CDR3 DNA: TGCAGTGCCACGGGAACGACAAGCGGTAGCTCCTACAATGAGCAGTTCTTC. It translates to CSATGTTSGSSYNEQFF.

Here the CDR3 reads CASSLDTRETRTDTQYF. CDR3 nucleotides: TGTGCCAGCAGCTTAGATACCCGGGAGACTCGGACAGATACGCAGTATTTT. The V gene is TRBV11-2, the J gene TRBJ2-3; D perhaps matches TRBD2 (6 bases). Germline-derived CDR1 and CDR2 are SGHAT and FQNNGV. The CDR3 covers 17 residues. V was pared by 0 bases and J by 3 bases, with 16 bases between.

The chain employs TRBV7-9 and TRBJ2-3, with 9 bases that match TRBD2. The CDR3 is 17 residues long. CDR1 is SEHNR and CDR2 is FQNEAQ in the germline V gene (reference sequence). Trimming took 4 bases from V and 1 from J; bases not matched to a gene: 9. CDR3 residues: CASSSRIAGVGTDTQYF. The CDR3 bases are TGTGCCAGCAGCTCGCGAATAGCGGGAGTTGGCACAGATACGCAGTATTTT.

This clonotype occurred a few times. The J gene is TRBJ1-1, the V gene TRBV27; D gene uncertain. This CDR3 spans 13 amino acids. The V gene's germline CDR1 is MNHEY and CDR2 SMNVEV (reference sequence). V lost 9 bases and J lost 0, with 11 bases in between. The CDR3 is CASQDQMNTEAFF. CDR3 nucleotide sequence: TGTGCCAGTCAGGACCAAATGAACACTGAAGCTTTCTTT.

This clonotype was found a few times. The chain uses TRBV5-1 and TRBJ2-5, with 10 bases aligning to TRBD1. The CDR3 sequence is 14 residues long. Per the germline V gene, CDR1 is SGHRS and CDR2 is YFSETQ. The V gene end was trimmed by 7 bases and the J gene end by 4 bases; junction bases not matched to a gene: 7. The CDR3 DNA sequence: TGCGCCAGCGCACCGGGACAGGGGTTAGAGACCCAGTACTTC. It encodes CASAPGQGLETQYF.

The chain couples TRBV20-1 to TRBJ1-1, with a weak D call TRBD1 (6 bases). The germline V gene has CDR1 DFQATT and CDR2 SNEGSKA (reference sequence). The V end lost 4 bases, the J end lost 6 bases, and 15 bases lay between the germline ends. The CDR3 extends over 13 amino acids. Here the CDR3 DNA reads TGCAGTGCTACGCCCGGGGGGGGCGCTGAAGCTTTCTTT. This translates into CSATPGGGAEAFF.

The V call is TRBV5-6, the J call TRBJ2-3; 9 bases line up with TRBD2. V shed 4 bases, J shed 4 bases, and the junction held 7 bases outside the gene matches. The germline V gene has CDR1 SGHDT and CDR2 YYEEEE. CDR3 length: 15 residues. CDR3 sequence reads: CASSPGLAGADTQYF. The CDR3 DNA is TGTGCCAGCAGCCCGGGACTAGCAGGAGCAGATACGCAGTATTTT.

This clonotype showed up many times. The genes are TRBV2 and TRBJ2-3; either TRBD1 or TRBD2 may fit D (5 bases each). From germline, CDR1 is SNHLY and CDR2 FYNNEI. This CDR3 comprises 13 residues. V lost 4 bases and J lost 1, with 6 bases in between. The CDR3 DNA is TGTGCCAGCAGTGGGGACCGCACAGATACGCAGTATTTT. Amino acids: CASSGDRTDTQYF.

Only a few counts were recorded for this clonotype. The gene calls are TRBV10-2 and TRBJ2-1; 13 bases match TRBD2. The CDR3 is made up of 15 amino acids. Per germline, CDR1 WSHSY and CDR2 SAAADI. V was clipped by 7 bases and J by 7 bases; unmatched bases: 7. The CDR3 DNA reads TGCGCCAGCAACCAAGGACTAGCGGGAGTTAATGAGCAGTTCTTC. Its protein product is CASNQGLAGVNEQFF.

This clonotype was observed a few times. The rearrangement uses TRBV7-2 and TRBJ2-3; weak D call: TRBD1 (6 bases). The germline gives CDR1 SGHTA, CDR2 FQGNSA. This CDR3 has 14 residues. V lost 3 bases and J lost 5, with 12 bases in between. In DNA form, the CDR3 reads TGTGCCAGCAGCTTCTGGGGGCCACAAGATACGCAGTATTTT. Its protein product is CASSFWGPQDTQYF.

The chain is built from TRBV12-3 or TRBV12-4 and TRBJ2-1; the match to TRBD2 covers 7 bases. Losses at the gene ends were 6 bases for V and 5 bases for J; bases not matched to a gene: 7. The CDR3 is 14 residues long. CDR3 nucleotide sequence: TGTGCCAGCAGGCTAGGACTAGAGAACAATGAGCAGTTCTTC. It specifies CASRLGLENNEQFF.

The chain carries TRBV15 and TRBJ1-2; TRBD1 might be the D (6 bases). CDR1 is LNHNV and CDR2 is YYDKDF in the germline V gene (reference sequence). The CDR3 consists of 16 residues. V was clipped by 0 bases and J by 6 bases, with 17 bases between them. The CDR3 here is CATSRDLARGGHGYTF. The CDR3 bases are TGTGCCACCAGCAGAGATCTTGCCCGGGGGGGGCATGGCTACACCTTC.

This clonotype was counted a few times. The chain joins TRBV27 to TRBJ1-5; no definite D call. Trimming left V 5 bases short and J 7 bases short, with 15 bases between. This CDR3 has 14 residues. Germline V gene data show CDR1 as MNHEY and CDR2 as SMNVEV (reference sequence). CDR3 sequence: CASSTLDGRQPQHF. For the CDR3, the DNA is TGTGCCAGCAGTACCCTGGACGGGAGACAGCCCCAGCATTTT.

V usage is TRBV20-1 and J usage is TRBJ2-1, with D possibly matching TRBD2 (6 bases). Trimming removed 0 bases from V and 5 bases from J, with 14 bases in between. CDR3 size: 15 residues. Germline assignment: CDR1 DFQATT and CDR2 SNEGSKA (reference sequence). The CDR3 DNA is TGCAGTGCTAGAGATCAACGGCGGGACCACAATGAGCAGTTCTTC. Protein sequence: CSARDQRRDHNEQFF.

This chain connects TRBV15 to TRBJ1-1; D gene ambiguous. The CDR3 has 12 amino acids. Germline V gene lookup returns CDR1 LNHNV and CDR2 YYDKDF (reference sequence). V lost 6 bases and J 2 bases, leaving 7 bases between the germline ends. The CDR3 is CATRQLNTEAFF. For the CDR3, the DNA is TGTGCCACCAGACAGCTTAACACTGAAGCTTTCTTT.